The next 27 T cell receptor beta chains were all read from a single sample in a study of control samples from healthy donors and cancer patients. Libraries were prepared by immunoSEQ multiplex PCR; TCRdb keeps only in-frame clonotypes and omits some of them. Of 53,000 or so clones listed, about 85% are singletons. The specimen was PBMCs. The receptors come from a man aged 55 to 69 with head and neck cancer.

The CDR3 coding sequence is TGTGCCAGTTCATCCGGGACAGGGTACTACGAGCAGTACTTC. This encodes CASSSGTGYYEQYF. The V gene is TRBV19, the J gene TRBJ2-7, with 9 bases identical to TRBD1. The CDR3 is 14 residues long. CDR1 LNHDA and CDR2 SQIVND come from the germline V gene (reference sequence). With 8 bases clipped from V and 3 bases from J, the junction kept 8 bases outside the gene matches.

This chain joins TRBV9 and TRBJ2-7; 7 nucleotides align to TRBD2. The CDR3 runs to 14 residues. CDR1 SGDLS and CDR2 YYNGEE come from the germline V gene. V lost 3 bases to trimming and J lost 3 bases; unmatched junction nucleotides: 6. CDR3: CASSGGRGDYEQYF. The DNA for the CDR3 is TGTGCCAGCAGCGGGGGACGGGGGGACTACGAGCAGTACTTC.

The genes are TRBV10-3 and TRBJ2-2; 7 bases align to TRBD1. CDR1 is ENHRY and CDR2 is SYGVKD in the germline V gene. Trimming took 6 bases from V and 4 from J; bases not matched to a gene: 5. The CDR3 is made up of 14 amino acids. The CDR3 sequence: CAISLTGSTGELFF. As DNA, the CDR3 is TGTGCCATCAGCTTGACAGGGTCCACCGGGGAGCTGTTTTTT.

This chain joins TRBV7-9 and TRBJ2-5; D possibly matches TRBD1 or TRBD2 (6 bases each). The V gene's germline CDR1 is SEHNR and CDR2 FQNEAQ (reference sequence). V was clipped by 1 base and J by 6 bases, with 9 bases between them. CDR3 length equals 13 residues. The CDR3 DNA is TGTGCCAGCAGCTTAGAAGGGGGGCAGACCCAGTACTTC. The encoded protein is CASSLEGGQTQYF.

The genes are TRBV5-4 and TRBJ2-5, with 7 bases lining up with TRBD2. The CDR3 loop spans 14 amino acids. CDR1 and CDR2 from the germline V gene are SGHNT and YYREEE (reference sequence). The V gene end was trimmed by 0 bases and the J gene end by 2 bases; junction bases not matched to a gene: 1. In DNA form, the CDR3 reads TGTGCCAGCAGCTTGGGGGGAGGGCAAGAGACCCAGTACTTC. Translated, it gives CASSLGGGQETQYF.

V usage is TRBV12-3 or TRBV12-4 and J usage is TRBJ2-4, with a tentative D call TRBD2 (7 bases). The CDR3 is 13 amino acids. V was cut by 4 bases and J by 9 bases, with 13 bases left in between. DNA for the CDR3: TGTGCCAGCAGTTCTGGGGGGGCAAGCATTCAGTACTTC. Translated, it gives CASSSGGASIQYF.

The V gene is TRBV9, the J gene TRBJ2-7; TRBD1 matches 9 bases. CDR3 size: 17 residues. Losses at the gene ends were 0 bases for V and 3 bases for J; bases not matched to a gene: 10. The germline V gene has CDR1 SGDLS and CDR2 YYNGEE. CDR3 loop: CASSVGQGDWYSYEQYF. The CDR3 DNA follows: TGTGCCAGCAGCGTAGGACAGGGGGATTGGTATAGCTACGAGCAGTACTTC.

The rearrangement joins TRBV7-2 to TRBJ1-2, with D perhaps TRBD1 (5 bases). The CDR3 is made up of 14 amino acids. Germline CDR1 SGHTA, CDR2 FQGNSA. Trimming stripped 5 bases from V and 12 bases from J, with 22 bases between. CDR3 sequence reads: CASSPIRSGGGNTF. CDR3 sequence (DNA): TGTGCCAGCAGCCCGATCCGGTCGGGGGGAGGCAACACCTTC. Full variable domain (rest looked up from reference TRBV7-2 and TRBJ1-2): GAGVSQSPSNKVTEKGKDVELRCDPISGHTALYWYRQSLGQGLEFLIYFQGNSAPDKSGLPSDRFSAERTGGSVSTLTIQRTQQEDSAVYLCASSPIRSGGGNTFGSGTRLTVV.

The CDR3 reads CASSPLQGGGTEAFF. CDR3 in DNA: TGCGCCAGCAGCCCACTACAGGGAGGGGGCACTGAAGCTTTCTTT. The chain joins TRBV5-1 to TRBJ1-1; D might be TRBD1 (6 bases). Germline V gives CDR1 SGHRS, CDR2 YFSETQ. CDR3 size: 15 residues. Trimming took 4 bases from V and 4 from J, leaving 17 bases between them.

This clone is a singleton in its sample. The chain couples TRBV7-2 to TRBJ1-1, with D tentatively TRBD1 (5 bases). CDR1 and CDR2 (germline): SGHTA, FQGNSA. This CDR3 has 14 amino acids. V was cut by 2 bases and J by 3 bases, with 10 bases left in between. The CDR3 is CASSLLQADTEAFF. The CDR3 region has the DNA TGTGCCAGCAGCTTACTACAGGCTGACACTGAAGCTTTCTTT.

The V call is TRBV19, the J call TRBJ1-2, with TRBD1 matching 8 bases. Trimming cost V 4 bases and J 4 bases; bases outside gene matches: 14. Looked up from germline, CDR1 is LNHDA and CDR2 is SQIVND (reference sequence). CDR3 size: 17 residues. Written as DNA, the CDR3 is TGTGCCAGTAGTACCCTCCGGGGGACAGGCGTTGGCTATGGCTACACCTTC. Translated: CASSTLRGTGVGYGYTF.

Remarks on this clone: The junction shows a germline mismatch at one end, possibly a read error. The rearrangement links TRBV24-1 to TRBJ1-2; D is uncertain. The CDR3 covers 12 residues. The germline V gene encodes CDR1 KGHDR and CDR2 SFDVKD. The CDR3 here is CAASDSSYGYTF. CDR3 coding DNA: TGTGCCGCCAGTGATTCGAGCTATGGCTACACCTTC.

This rearrangement joins TRBV11-1 to TRBJ2-5; D is undetermined. The germline V gene encodes CDR1 SGHAT and CDR2 FQDESV (reference sequence). V was clipped by 4 bases and J by 4 bases, with 7 bases between them. This CDR3 comprises 12 residues. CDR3 sequence (DNA): TGTGCCAGCAGCTCACGACGAGAGACCCAGTACTTC. Its protein product is CASSSRRETQYF.

This chain links TRBV6-5 with TRBJ1-1, with D perhaps TRBD1 (6 bases). CDR1 and CDR2 (germline): MNHEY, SVGAGI. The CDR3 length is 14 residues. Between the trimmed V and J ends, which lost 2 bases and 7 bases, there was a span of 14 bases. CDR3 amino acids: CASSYTGQYYEAFF. The DNA of the CDR3 is TGTGCCAGCAGTTACACCGGACAGTACTATGAAGCTTTCTTT.

This chain links TRBV10-1 with TRBJ1-2, with D perhaps TRBD1 (5 bases). CDR3 length: 12 residues. V was shortened by 6 bases and J by 8 bases, with 13 bases between the two germline ends. Germline lookup yields CDR1 WNHNN and CDR2 SYGVQD (reference sequence). CDR3 nucleotide sequence: TGCGCCAGCAGGGGGGTGGGATACGGCTACACCTTC. This gives the protein CASRGVGYGYTF.

The chain has TRBV19 and TRBJ2-5; 10 nucleotides align to TRBD1. The germline CDR1 and CDR2 sequences are LNHDA and SQIVND (reference sequence). Trimming cost V 10 bases and J 3 bases; bases outside gene matches: 11. The CDR3 runs to 15 residues. The CDR3 sequence: CATRGSGTGEETQYF. DNA of the CDR3: TGTGCCACCCGGGGGTCCGGGACAGGGGAAGAGACCCAGTACTTC.

The V call is TRBV28, the J call TRBJ2-3, with D perhaps TRBD2 (5 bases). V shed 6 bases and J shed 1 base, with 17 bases lying between them. CDR1 MDHEN and CDR2 SYDVKM come from the germline V gene. This CDR3 is built from 16 residues. CDR3 residues: CASSPAEAAGTDTQYF. The CDR3 bases are TGTGCCAGCAGCCCTGCCGAGGCAGCGGGCACAGATACGCAGTATTTT.

CDR3 sequence (DNA): TGTGCCAGGTCAGGGGTTTTGAACACTGAAGCTTTCTTT. Encoded protein: CARSGVLNTEAFF. The chain links TRBV2 to TRBJ1-1; possibly TRBD1 for D (6 bases). Trimming took 9 bases from V and 0 from J, leaving 11 bases between them. Germline assignment: CDR1 SNHLY and CDR2 FYNNEI. The CDR3 is 13 residues long.

The CDR3 reads CASSPLAGGGGTGELFF. The DNA of the CDR3 is TGTGCCAGCAGCCCCTTAGCGGGGGGTGGCGGCACCGGGGAGCTGTTTTTT. The chain employs TRBV7-6 and TRBJ2-2; TRBD2 matches 10 bases. V lost 5 bases, J lost 4 bases, and 10 bases stayed unmatched. Germline V gene data show CDR1 as SGHVS and CDR2 as FNYEAQ. The CDR3 is 17 residues long.

The chain links TRBV19 to TRBJ1-5, with D maybe TRBD1 (5 bases). The CDR3 is 15 amino acids. Germline V gene data show CDR1 as LNHDA and CDR2 as SQIVND (reference sequence). V lost 1 base to trimming and J lost 3 bases, with 10 bases between them. The CDR3 is CASSIGDGANQPQHF. CDR3 in DNA: TGTGCCAGTAGTATAGGGGACGGGGCCAATCAGCCCCAGCATTTT.

This chain links TRBV10-3 with TRBJ1-3; no clear D gene. The CDR3 contains 15 residues. Germline-derived CDR1 and CDR2 are ENHRY and SYGVKD. Trimming stripped 0 bases from V and 4 bases from J, with 10 bases between. The CDR3, as DNA: TGTGCCATCAGTGAGTCGAGAACAGCAGGAAACACCATATATTTT. Translating it yields CAISESRTAGNTIYF.

The V gene is TRBV2, the J gene TRBJ2-2, with D uncertain. Germline V gene sequence: CDR1 SNHLY, CDR2 FYNNEI. The ends were cut back, 7 bases at V and 3 bases at J, with 6 bases in the middle. The CDR3 runs 12 residues. The CDR3 spells CASTTDTGELFF. DNA for the CDR3: TGTGCCAGCACCACCGACACCGGGGAGCTGTTTTTT.

This clone was picked up a small number of times. The J gene is TRBJ1-2, the V gene TRBV7-2; TRBD1 might be the D (6 bases). This CDR3 has 15 amino acids. V gave up 0 bases and J gave up 4 bases, with 12 bases separating them. Germline lookup yields CDR1 SGHTA and CDR2 FQGNSA. Here the CDR3 reads CASSLAQGSSYGYTF. In nucleotides, the CDR3 is TGTGCCAGCAGCTTAGCCCAGGGGTCGAGCTATGGCTACACCTTC.

V usage is TRBV7-9 and J usage is TRBJ1-5; D unresolved. The CDR3 is 13 amino acids. The germline V gene encodes CDR1 SEHNR and CDR2 FQNEAQ (reference sequence). V was clipped by 2 bases and J by 5 bases, with 7 bases between them. The DNA of the CDR3 is TGTGCCAGCAGCTTAAACGGTTATCAGCCCCAGCATTTT. The encoded protein is CASSLNGYQPQHF.

The CDR3 bases are TGTGCCAGCAGCCCTCCGGGGGGGGCGTTTGGCTACACCTTC. Its protein is CASSPPGGAFGYTF. This sequence joins TRBV28 and TRBJ1-2; D perhaps matches TRBD1 (6 bases). The V end lost 6 bases, the J end lost 7 bases, and 18 bases lay between the germline ends. The CDR3 totals 14 residues. Per the germline V gene, CDR1 is MDHEN and CDR2 is SYDVKM.

The rearrangement joins TRBV6-6 to TRBJ2-1, with D possibly being TRBD1 (6 bases). Trimming removed 6 bases at V and 0 bases at J, with 15 bases between. Germline V gene sequence: CDR1 MNHNY, CDR2 SVGAGI (reference sequence). This CDR3 has 16 amino acids. The CDR3 loop reads CASRPQGEFSYNEQFF. CDR3 bases: TGTGCCAGCAGACCACAGGGAGAATTCTCCTACAATGAGCAGTTCTTC.

The V gene is TRBV5-8, the J gene TRBJ2-1, with D possibly called TRBD1 or TRBD2 (6 bases each). CDR1 and CDR2 from the germline V gene are SGHTS and YDEGEE. Trimming cost V 4 bases and J 6 bases, with 26 bases left between them. The CDR3 runs 18 residues. The CDR3 DNA sequence: TGTGCCAGCAGCCCGGTCCGGGGGCTAGTAGGAGGAGTCAATGAGCAGTTCTTC. Translation: CASSPVRGLVGGVNEQFF. Looking up the rest from reference TRBV5-8 and TRBJ2-1 gives the full variable domain: EAGVTQSPTHLIKTRGQQATLRCSPISGHTSVYWYQQALGLGLQFLLWYDEGEERNRGNFPPRFSGRQFPNYSSELNVNALELEDSALYLCASSPVRGLVGGVNEQFFGPGTRLTVL.